Detailed here is one TCR beta chain. Source study methods: Amplification of reference gene primers was used by the study to estimate nucleated cell counts. The repertoire was sequenced with immunoSEQ multiplex PCR; TCRdb's copy has only in-frame clones and lacks some. The V and J calls and the clone size are those of that table, but D and trimming were determined from the DNA. Among 360,000 or so clones listed, about nine tenths were seen once. The data are from a study of blood T cell repertoires in COVID-19. Study details: From the United States, Italy and Spain came samples of acute and convalescent COVID-19.

The CDR3 runs to 15 residues. Trimming cost V 1 base and J 4 bases, with 8 bases left between them. Germline V gene lookup returns CDR1 SNHLY and CDR2 FYNNEI. Recruitment covered about two dozen US areas and drew participants whose ages spanned about 18 to 89 years. Exposed participants came across a COVID-19 case within 2 weeks before study entry. The receptor was isolated from a woman in her twenties or thirties who had been exposed to COVID-19. The material sequenced was PBMCs or T cells enriched from blood (not recorded which). This sequence joins TRBV2 and TRBJ1-6; D not resolved. The chain's CDR3 is CASSEGPGYNSPLHF. DNA for the CDR3: TGTGCCAGCAGTGAAGGGCCAGGATATAATTCACCCCTCCACTTT.